This is a list of T cell receptor beta chains from one sample in a study of blood T cells in healthy people across ages. TCRdb analysed the 5' RACE reads with MiXCR anew, one entry per CDR3 protein. The sample carries about 1.6 million distinct CDR3 sequences, about 31% recorded once. The sample comprised blood. The receptors come from a woman in her twenties or thirties in good health. The CDR3 runs from the conserved cysteine through the conserved F or W. D genes are given only for firm matches. The listing skips clone size in some rows; elsewhere it reads once, few, many or a size class.

size: few; J: TRBJ1-2; V: TRBV9; D: NA; DNA: TGTGCCAGCACCCCTGAAAGGGGATTTCATGGCTACACCTTC; CDR3: CASTPERGFHGYTF
size: few; J: TRBJ1-4; V: TRBV25-1; D: NA; DNA: TGTGCCAGCAGTGAATTGATGACGGGGAGTGAAAAACTGTTTTTT; CDR3: CASSELMTGSEKLFF
size: few; J: TRBJ2-7; V: TRBV20-1; D: TRBD1; DNA: TGCAGTGCCAAGAGGGTTGACAGGGCGGGCTACGAGCAGTACTTC; CDR3: CSAKRVDRAGYEQYF
size: NA; J: TRBJ2-7; V: TRBV12-3/TRBV12-4; D: NA; DNA: TGTGCCAGCACCTCCCGACAGACCTACGAGCAGTACTTC; CDR3: CASTSRQTYEQYF
size: many; J: TRBJ2-1; V: TRBV5-1; D: TRBD2; DNA: TGCGCCAGCAGCTCGACTAGCGGGCTCTACAATGAGCAGTTCTTC; CDR3: CASSSTSGLYNEQFF
size: NA; J: TRBJ2-3; V: TRBV20-1; D: NA; DNA: TGCAGTGCTCGTCCCGCAGGGAGACCTGGAGATACGCAGTATTTT; CDR3: CSARPAGRPGDTQYF
size: once; J: TRBJ2-7; V: TRBV6-6; D: NA; DNA: TGTGCCAGCAGCCGACTCGGGGAGATCCAGTACTTC; CDR3: CASSRLGEIQYF
size: many; J: TRBJ2-5; V: TRBV5-1; D: TRBD2; DNA: TGTGCCAGCAGCTTTGCGGGAGAAGAGACCCAGTACTTC; CDR3: CASSFAGEETQYF
size: NA; J: TRBJ1-5; V: TRBV28; D: NA; DNA: TGTGCCAGCAGTTTGAATGACACTTACTATAGCAATCAGCCCCAGCATTTT; CDR3: CASSLNDTYYSNQPQHF
size: few; J: TRBJ2-5; V: TRBV2; D: NA; DNA: TGTGCCAGCAGTGAAGACGATTCGGCGACCCAGTACTTC; CDR3: CASSEDDSATQYF
size: NA; J: TRBJ2-7; V: TRBV10-2; D: TRBD2; DNA: TGCGCCAGCAGAGGGTTAGCGGGGATTTACGAGCAGTACTTC; CDR3: CASRGLAGIYEQYF
size: NA; J: TRBJ1-5; V: TRBV28; D: NA; DNA: TGTGCCACCACGCCCGGGAGGGGAAGCAATCAGCCCCAGCATTTT; CDR3: CATTPGRGSNQPQHF
size: NA; J: TRBJ2-3; V: TRBV18; D: NA; DNA: TGTGCCAGCTCACCATTGGGGGACGAGATAGATACGCAGTATTTT; CDR3: CASSPLGDEIDTQYF
size: few; J: TRBJ2-7; V: TRBV20-1; D: NA; DNA: TGCAGTGCCCTGGAGCCGGTATCCTACGAGCAGTACTTC; CDR3: CSALEPVSYEQYF
size: NA; J: TRBJ2-1; V: TRBV27; D: NA; DNA: TGTGCCACCCAGGCAGACATGCATGAGCAGTTCTTC; CDR3: CATQADMHEQFF
size: many; J: TRBJ2-1; V: TRBV29-1; D: NA; DNA: TGCAGCGGGGGGGGACAGCTTGACAATGAGCAGTTCTTC; CDR3: CSGGGQLDNEQFF
size: few; J: TRBJ2-7; V: TRBV28; D: TRBD1; DNA: TGTGCCAGCAGTTTACGACCGGGACAGGGGATGTACGAGCAGTACTTC; CDR3: CASSLRPGQGMYEQYF
size: few; J: TRBJ1-5; V: TRBV27; D: TRBD1; DNA: TGTGCCAGCAGTTCACCCGGGACAGGGGGCGGCAATCAGCCCCAGCATTTT; CDR3: CASSSPGTGGGNQPQHF
size: few; J: TRBJ2-5; V: TRBV28; D: NA; DNA: TGTGCCAGCAGCCTCCGGGGCACCAGCCTGGAGACCCAGTACTTC; CDR3: CASSLRGTSLETQYF